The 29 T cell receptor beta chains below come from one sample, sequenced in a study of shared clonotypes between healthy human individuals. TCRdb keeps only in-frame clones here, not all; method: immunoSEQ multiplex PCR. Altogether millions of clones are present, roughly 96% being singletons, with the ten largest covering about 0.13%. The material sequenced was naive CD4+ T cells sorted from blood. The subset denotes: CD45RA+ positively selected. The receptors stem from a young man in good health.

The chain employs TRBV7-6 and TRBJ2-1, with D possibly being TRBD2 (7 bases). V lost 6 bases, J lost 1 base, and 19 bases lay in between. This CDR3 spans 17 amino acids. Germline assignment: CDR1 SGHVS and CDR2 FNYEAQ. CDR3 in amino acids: CASSQYGGQGSYNEQFF. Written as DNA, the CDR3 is TGTGCCAGCAGTCAATACGGGGGGCAGGGGTCCTACAATGAGCAGTTCTTC.

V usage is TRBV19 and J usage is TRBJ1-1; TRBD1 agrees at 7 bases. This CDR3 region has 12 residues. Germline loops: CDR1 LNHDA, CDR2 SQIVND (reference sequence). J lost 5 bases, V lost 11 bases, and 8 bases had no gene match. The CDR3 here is CASQGRGTEAFF. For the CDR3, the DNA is TGTGCCTCACAGGGGCGGGGGACTGAAGCTTTCTTT.

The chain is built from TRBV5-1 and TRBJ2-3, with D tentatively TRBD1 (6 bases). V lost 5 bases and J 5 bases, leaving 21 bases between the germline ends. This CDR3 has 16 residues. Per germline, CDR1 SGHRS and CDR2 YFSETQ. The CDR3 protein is CASRSEEQGWRDTQYF. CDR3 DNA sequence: TGCGCCAGCAGGTCGGAGGAGCAGGGGTGGAGAGATACGCAGTATTTT.

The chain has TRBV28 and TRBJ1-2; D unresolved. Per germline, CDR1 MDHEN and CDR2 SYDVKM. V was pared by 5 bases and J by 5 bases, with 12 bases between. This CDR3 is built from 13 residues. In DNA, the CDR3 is TGTGCCAGCAGTCATGCCCTCACTTATGGCTACACCTTC. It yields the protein CASSHALTYGYTF.

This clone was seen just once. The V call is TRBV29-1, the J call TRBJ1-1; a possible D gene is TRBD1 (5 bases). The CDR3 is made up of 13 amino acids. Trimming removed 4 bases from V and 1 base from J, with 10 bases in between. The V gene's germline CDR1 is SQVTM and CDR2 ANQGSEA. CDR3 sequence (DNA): TGCAGCGTTGTAAGTGGGGCGAACACTGAAGCTTTCTTT. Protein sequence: CSVVSGANTEAFF.

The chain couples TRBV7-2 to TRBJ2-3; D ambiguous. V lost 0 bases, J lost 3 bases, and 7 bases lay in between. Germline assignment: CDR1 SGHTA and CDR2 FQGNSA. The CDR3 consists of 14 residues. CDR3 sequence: CASSLASETDTQYF. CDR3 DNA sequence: TGTGCCAGCAGCTTAGCATCGGAAACAGATACGCAGTATTTT.

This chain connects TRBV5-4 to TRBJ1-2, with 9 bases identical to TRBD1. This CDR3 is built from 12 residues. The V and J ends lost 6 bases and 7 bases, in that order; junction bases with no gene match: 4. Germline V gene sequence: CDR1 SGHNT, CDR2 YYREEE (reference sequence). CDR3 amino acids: CASTADRGGYTF. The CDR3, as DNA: TGTGCCAGCACCGCGGACAGGGGTGGCTACACCTTC. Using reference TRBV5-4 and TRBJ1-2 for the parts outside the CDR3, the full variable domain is ETGVTQSPTHLIKTRGQQVTLRCSSQSGHNTVSWYQQALGQGPQFIFQYYREEENGRGNFPPRFSGLQFPNYSSELNVNALELDDSALYLCASTADRGGYTFGSGTRLTVV.

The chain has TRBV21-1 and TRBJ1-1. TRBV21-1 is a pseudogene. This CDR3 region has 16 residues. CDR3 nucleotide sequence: TGTGCCAGCAGCAAAGATAGGCCCTGGGGTTTCACTGAAGCTTTCTTT. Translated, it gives CASSKDRPWGFTEAFF.

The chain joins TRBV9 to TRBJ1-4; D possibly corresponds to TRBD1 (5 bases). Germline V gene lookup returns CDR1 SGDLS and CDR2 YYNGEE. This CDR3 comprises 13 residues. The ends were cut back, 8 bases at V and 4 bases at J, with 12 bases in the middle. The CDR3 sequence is CASSGAFNEKLFF. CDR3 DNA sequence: TGTGCCAGTTCCGGGGCCTTTAATGAAAAACTGTTTTTT.

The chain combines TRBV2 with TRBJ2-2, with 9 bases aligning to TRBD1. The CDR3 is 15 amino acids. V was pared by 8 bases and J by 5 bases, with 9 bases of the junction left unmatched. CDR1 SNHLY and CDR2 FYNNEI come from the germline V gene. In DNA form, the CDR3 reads TGTGCCAGCCGCTCCGGGACAGGGAGGACCGGGGAGCTGTTTTTT. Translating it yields CASRSGTGRTGELFF.

In nucleotides, the CDR3 is TGTGCCAGCAGTGAAGCACTGTTTGGCGAAAAACTGTTTTTT. It encodes CASSEALFGEKLFF. The rearrangement uses TRBV2 and TRBJ1-4; D remains ambiguous. V was clipped by 0 bases and J by 8 bases, with 10 bases between them. CDR1 is SNHLY and CDR2 is FYNNEI in the germline V gene. This CDR3 region has 14 residues.

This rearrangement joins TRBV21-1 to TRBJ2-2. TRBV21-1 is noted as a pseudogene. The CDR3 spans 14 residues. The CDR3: CASSFRPSPGELFF. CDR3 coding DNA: TGTGCCAGCAGCTTCCGACCCTCCCCCGGGGAGCTGTTTTTT.

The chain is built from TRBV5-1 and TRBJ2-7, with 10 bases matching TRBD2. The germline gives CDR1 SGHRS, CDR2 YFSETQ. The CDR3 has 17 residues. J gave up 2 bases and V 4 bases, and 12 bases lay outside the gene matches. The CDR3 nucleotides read TGCGCCAGCAGCAGGCTAGCGGGAGAGAGGAGGCCCTACGAGCAGTACTTC. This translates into CASSRLAGERRPYEQYF.

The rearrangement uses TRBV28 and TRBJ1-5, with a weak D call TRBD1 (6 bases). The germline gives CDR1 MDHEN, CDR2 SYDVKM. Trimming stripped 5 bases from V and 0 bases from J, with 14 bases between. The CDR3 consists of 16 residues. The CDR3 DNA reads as TGTGCCAGCAGTCTACTGACAGGAGATAGCAATCAGCCCCAGCATTTT. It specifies CASSLLTGDSNQPQHF.

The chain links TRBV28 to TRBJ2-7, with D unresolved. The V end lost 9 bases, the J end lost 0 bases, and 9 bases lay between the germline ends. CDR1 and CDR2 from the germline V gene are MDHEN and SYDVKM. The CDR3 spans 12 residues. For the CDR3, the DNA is TGTGCCAGTGGCAGCACCTCCTACGAGCAGTACTTC. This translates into CASGSTSYEQYF.

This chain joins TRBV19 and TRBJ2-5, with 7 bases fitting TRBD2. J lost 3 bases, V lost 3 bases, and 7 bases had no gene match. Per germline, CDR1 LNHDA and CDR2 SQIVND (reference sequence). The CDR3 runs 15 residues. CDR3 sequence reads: CASSISGTTKETQYF. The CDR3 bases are TGTGCCAGTAGTATCTCCGGGACTACAAAAGAGACCCAGTACTTC.

The CDR3 DNA sequence: TGCGCCAGCAGCTTCGGGGGAGAGTGGAATGAGCAGTTCTTC. Its translation: CASSFGGEWNEQFF. This chain connects TRBV5-1 to TRBJ2-1, with a tentative D call TRBD2 (6 bases). Trimming left V 2 bases short and J 7 bases short, with 13 bases between. This CDR3 contains 14 residues. Germline V CDR1 and CDR2: SGHRS, YFSETQ.

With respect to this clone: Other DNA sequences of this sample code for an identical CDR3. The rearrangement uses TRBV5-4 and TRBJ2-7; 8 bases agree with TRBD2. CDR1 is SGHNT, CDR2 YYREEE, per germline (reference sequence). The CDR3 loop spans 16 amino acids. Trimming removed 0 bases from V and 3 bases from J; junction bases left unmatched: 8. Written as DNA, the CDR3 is TGTGCCAGCAGCTTGGCCGGGGGGGGGACCAGCTACGAGCAGTACTTC. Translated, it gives CASSLAGGGTSYEQYF.

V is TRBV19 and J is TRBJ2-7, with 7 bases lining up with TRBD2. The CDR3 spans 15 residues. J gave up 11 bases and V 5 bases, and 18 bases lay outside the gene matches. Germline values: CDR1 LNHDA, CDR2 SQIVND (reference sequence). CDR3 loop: CASSPVEAGMRGEYF. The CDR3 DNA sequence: TGTGCCAGTAGTCCCGTTGAAGCGGGGATGCGAGGGGAGTACTTC.

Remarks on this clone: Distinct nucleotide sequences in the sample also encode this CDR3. CDR3 loop: CASSGSSYEQYF. The CDR3, as DNA: TGTGCCAGCTCAGGGAGCTCCTACGAGCAGTACTTC. V and J are TRBV18 and TRBJ2-7, with D possibly being TRBD2 (5 bases). CDR3 length: 12 residues. With 5 bases removed from V and 0 bases from J, the gap between germline ends came to 5 bases. Germline assignment: CDR1 KGHSH and CDR2 LQKENI.

DNA of the CDR3: TGTGCCAGCAGCCCAGTAGCGGGAGGGTACAATGAGCAGTTCTTC. It is translated as CASSPVAGGYNEQFF. This rearrangement joins TRBV14 to TRBJ2-1, with 11 bases identical to TRBD2. CDR1 is SGHDN, CDR2 FVKESK, per germline. The V and J ends lost 4 bases and 4 bases, in that order; junction bases with no gene match: 3. The length of the CDR3 is 15 residues. Complete variable domain (other parts from reference TRBV14 and TRBJ2-1): EAGVTQFPSHSVIEKGQTVTLRCDPISGHDNLYWYRRVMGKEIKFLLHFVKESKQDESGMPNNRFLAERTGGTYSTLKVQPAELEDSGVYFCASSPVAGGYNEQFFGPGTRLTVL.

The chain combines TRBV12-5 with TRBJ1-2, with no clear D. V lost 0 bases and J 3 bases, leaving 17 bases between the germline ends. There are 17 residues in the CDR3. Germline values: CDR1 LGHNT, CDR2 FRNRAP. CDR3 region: CASGLVRDEGPHYGYTF. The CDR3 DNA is TGTGCTAGTGGTTTGGTACGCGATGAAGGGCCCCACTATGGCTACACCTTC.

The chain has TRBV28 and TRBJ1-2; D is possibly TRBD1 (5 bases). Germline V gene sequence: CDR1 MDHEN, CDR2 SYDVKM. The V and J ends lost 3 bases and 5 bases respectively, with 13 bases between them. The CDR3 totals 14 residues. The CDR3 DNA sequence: TGTGCCAGCAGTTTGGGACGCCGCACGTATGGCTACACCTTC. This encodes CASSLGRRTYGYTF.

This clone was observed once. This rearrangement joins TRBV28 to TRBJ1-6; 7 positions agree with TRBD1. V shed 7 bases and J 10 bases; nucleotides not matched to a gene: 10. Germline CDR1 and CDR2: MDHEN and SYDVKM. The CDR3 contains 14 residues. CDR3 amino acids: CASIEGAERSPLHF. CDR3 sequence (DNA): TGTGCCAGCATCGAGGGGGCTGAGAGATCACCCCTCCACTTT.

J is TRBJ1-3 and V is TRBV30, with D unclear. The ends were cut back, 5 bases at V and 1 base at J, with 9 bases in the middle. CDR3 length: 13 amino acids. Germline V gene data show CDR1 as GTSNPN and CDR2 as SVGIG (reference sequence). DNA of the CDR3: TGTGCCTGGGGCCCGATGTCTGGAAACACCATATATTTT. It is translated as CAWGPMSGNTIYF. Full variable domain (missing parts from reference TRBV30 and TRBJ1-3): SQTIHQWPATLVQPVGSPLSLECTVEGTSNPNLYWYRQAAGRGLQLLFYSVGIGQISSEVPQNLSASRPQDRQFILSSKKLLLSDSGFYLCAWGPMSGNTIYFGEGSWLTVV.

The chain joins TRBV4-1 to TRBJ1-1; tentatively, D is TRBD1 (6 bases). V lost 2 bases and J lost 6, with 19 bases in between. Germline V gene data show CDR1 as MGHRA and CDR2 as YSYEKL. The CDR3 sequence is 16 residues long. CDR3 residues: CASSQLGHTGGPEAFF. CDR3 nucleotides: TGCGCCAGCAGCCAACTGGGACACACGGGGGGCCCTGAAGCTTTCTTT.

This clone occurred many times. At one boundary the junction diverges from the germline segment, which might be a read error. The CDR3 DNA is TGTGCCAGCCTTCCTACCGGGACTAGCGGGAGGGCTGTTCCCGGCTTC. Translating gives CASLPTGTSGRAVPGF. The rearrangement joins TRBV30 to TRBJ2-7; TRBD2 matches 16 bases. This CDR3 is built from 16 residues. Per the germline V gene, CDR1 is GTSNPN and CDR2 is SVGIG (reference sequence).

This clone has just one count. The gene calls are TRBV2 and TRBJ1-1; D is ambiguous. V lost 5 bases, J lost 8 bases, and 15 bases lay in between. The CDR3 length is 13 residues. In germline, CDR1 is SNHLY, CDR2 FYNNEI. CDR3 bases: TGTGCCAGCAGTCCCGACGGGCCTCGGGAAGCTTTCTTT. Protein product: CASSPDGPREAFF.

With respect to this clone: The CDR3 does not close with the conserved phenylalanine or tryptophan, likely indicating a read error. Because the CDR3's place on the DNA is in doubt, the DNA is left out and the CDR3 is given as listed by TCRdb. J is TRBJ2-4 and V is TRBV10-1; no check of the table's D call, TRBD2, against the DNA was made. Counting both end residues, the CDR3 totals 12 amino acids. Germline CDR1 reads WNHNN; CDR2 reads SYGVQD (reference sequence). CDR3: CASSESSREARI.